This TCR beta chain was sequenced for a study of blood T cells in healthy people across ages. Sample-barcoded 5' priming and a J-beta primer mix drove a second PCR of about 6 to 12 cycles. MiXCR, run by TCRdb on the 5' RACE reads, gives a single entry per CDR3 protein. The repertoire consists of some 1,800,000 distinct CDR3 sequences, with around 40% occurring once and the leading ten covering roughly 23%. V dropped 0 bases and J dropped 9 bases, with 9 bases sitting between them. This CDR3 is built from 13 residues. CDR1 is SGHDN and CDR2 is FVKESK in the germline V gene. Overall study findings and caveats: Fewer expanded clones and more diversity marked long-lived versus aged donors.

This clonotype was seen a handful of times. Its matching antigen is unknown. Staff drew around 10 milliliters of peripheral blood from each donor. Extracted total RNA amounted to at least 5.5 micrograms for each sample. The sequence was obtained from a human donor in good health. The sample was blood. The V call is TRBV14, the J call TRBJ1-5; D gene ambiguous. The CDR3 DNA sequence: TGTGCCAGCAGCCAAGAGCGGAGTTTGCCCCAGCATTTT. It encodes CASSQERSLPQHF.